Presented here are 22 T cell receptor beta chains from one specimen sequenced in a study of OX40 agonist ivuxolimab in advanced cancers. Sequencing used immunoSEQ multiplex PCR; TCRdb keeps in-frame clones, though not all of them. The sample has some 11,000 clones, about nine tenths seen once. The specimen comprised CD4+ or CD8+ T cells sorted from blood, sampled in a trial of the OX40 agonist ivuxolimab. The receptors here all came from an adult with an advanced solid tumor such as melanoma, head and neck, liver or kidney cancer.

The chain combines TRBV13 with TRBJ2-7, with 9 bases identical to TRBD2. J gave up 3 bases and V 2 bases, and 5 bases lay outside the gene matches. CDR3 length equals 15 residues. Germline V gene sequence: CDR1 PRHDT, CDR2 FYEKMQ (reference sequence). This CDR3 reads CASSLFASGDYEQYF. In nucleotides, the CDR3 is TGTGCCAGCAGCTTATTCGCTAGCGGGGACTACGAGCAGTACTTC. Full variable domain (outside the CDR3, taken from reference TRBV13 and TRBJ2-7): AAGVIQSPRHLIKEKRETATLKCYPIPRHDTVYWYQQGPGQDPQFLISFYEKMQSDKGSIPDRFSAQQFSDYHSELNMSSLELGDSALYFCASSLFASGDYEQYFGPGTRLTVT.

The CDR3 sequence is CAISDVVDLAYEQYF. CDR3 in DNA: TGTGCCATCAGTGACGTCGTAGATTTAGCCTACGAGCAGTACTTC. The genes are TRBV10-3 and TRBJ2-5, with D uncertain. The J call may be faulty, since TRBJ2-7 better matches the DNA end. Germline V gene data show CDR1 as ENHRY and CDR2 as SYGVKD. This CDR3 comprises 15 residues.

V usage is TRBV28 and J usage is TRBJ2-1; D might be TRBD2 (6 bases). CDR1 is MDHEN and CDR2 is SYDVKM in the germline V gene. The germline V and J ends were trimmed by 6 bases and 1 base, with 19 bases remaining between them. This CDR3 region has 17 residues. The CDR3 nucleotides are TGTGCCAGCAGCCTCATCGGAGGGAGTGAGTCCTACAATGAGCAGTTCTTC. This sequence encodes CASSLIGGSESYNEQFF.

As DNA, the CDR3 is TGTGCCAGCAGCCAGACAGGGTTGGGCACTGAAGCTTTCTTT. This sequence encodes CASSQTGLGTEAFF. The chain is built from TRBV14 and TRBJ1-1; 7 bases align to TRBD1. V trimming: 3 bases; J trimming: 4 bases; junction bases outside the gene matches: 5. Germline-derived CDR1 and CDR2 are SGHDN and FVKESK. This CDR3 is 14 amino acids long.

V and J are TRBV5-4 and TRBJ2-3; 14 bases fit TRBD2. CDR3 size: 18 residues. Trimming took 0 bases from V and 2 from J; bases not matched to a gene: 5. Germline CDR1 reads SGHNT; CDR2 reads YYREEE (reference sequence). The CDR3 DNA reads as TGTGCCAGCAGCTTGGGACTAGCGGGAGGGCCGGTCACAGATACGCAGTATTTT. This gives the protein CASSLGLAGGPVTDTQYF.

This clone was detected once. The rearrangement links TRBV7-8 to TRBJ2-4, with TRBD1 as a possible D gene (6 bases). CDR1 is SGHVS and CDR2 is FQNEAQ in the germline V gene. CDR3 length equals 16 residues. V was trimmed by 5 bases and J by 0 bases, leaving 14 bases between them. The CDR3 loop reads CASSERGTLAKNIQYF. The CDR3 DNA follows: TGTGCCAGCAGCGAGAGGGGGACACTAGCCAAAAACATTCAGTACTTC.

The chain carries TRBV18 and TRBJ1-1, with D uncertain. Germline-derived CDR1 and CDR2 are KGHSH and LQKENI. Between the trimmed V and J ends, which lost 2 bases and 6 bases, there was a span of 7 bases. CDR3 size: 12 residues. This CDR3 is CASSPNNAEAFF. The DNA for the CDR3 is TGTGCCAGCTCACCAAATAACGCTGAAGCTTTCTTT.

The chain combines TRBV27 with TRBJ2-7; the D is unclear. Germline CDR1 is MNHEY and CDR2 is SMNVEV (reference sequence). V was shortened by 0 bases and J by 4 bases, with 4 bases between the two germline ends. The CDR3 runs 12 residues. The CDR3 loop is CASSLSGYEQYF. DNA of the CDR3: TGTGCCAGCAGTTTATCAGGGTACGAGCAGTACTTC.

The sample holds one count of this clone. The chain employs TRBV15 and TRBJ1-5, with TRBD1 identical over 7 bases. The CDR3 totals 18 residues. Germline V lookup: CDR1 LNHNV, CDR2 YYDKDF (reference sequence). V shed 1 base and J 2 bases; nucleotides not matched to a gene: 11. The CDR3 coding sequence is TGTGCCACCAGCAGAGTCGGCAGGGGGGTAGTGGGCAATCAGCCCCAGCATTTT. Encoded protein: CATSRVGRGVVGNQPQHF.

This clone rates as large. This chain links TRBV6-4 with TRBJ2-2; D not resolved. CDR1 MRHNA and CDR2 SNTAGT come from the germline V gene. This CDR3 has 16 amino acids. The V end was cut by 0 bases, the J end by 5 bases, with 13 bases between. The CDR3 nucleotides read TGTGCCAGCAGTGACTCAGGTCGGGCAGAGACCGGGGAGCTGTTTTTT. This translates into CASSDSGRAETGELFF.

The chain carries TRBV27 and TRBJ2-7, with D tentatively TRBD2 (5 bases). This CDR3 contains 16 residues. CDR1 is MNHEY and CDR2 is SMNVEV in the germline V gene (reference sequence). With 2 bases removed from V and 0 bases from J, the gap between germline ends came to 14 bases. CDR3 sequence reads: CASSLRGQSSSYEQYF. The CDR3 DNA sequence: TGTGCCAGCAGTTTACGAGGGCAGAGTAGCTCCTACGAGCAGTACTTC.

V and J are TRBV7-9 and TRBJ2-7, with D uncertain. V lost 0 bases, J lost 2 bases, and 14 bases lay in between. The CDR3 loop spans 16 amino acids. Per the germline V gene, CDR1 is SEHNR and CDR2 is FQNEAQ (reference sequence). The CDR3 sequence: CASSLAPPADTYEQYF. The CDR3 bases are TGTGCCAGCAGCTTAGCCCCCCCCGCAGATACCTACGAGCAGTACTTC.

J is TRBJ2-7 and V is TRBV4-2; a possible D gene is TRBD2 (6 bases). The CDR3 loop spans 15 amino acids. Trimming removed 0 bases from V and 6 bases from J, with 15 bases in between. Per germline, CDR1 LGHNA and CDR2 YNFKEQ. Here the CDR3 DNA reads TGTGCCAGCAGCCAAGAAGGTGGGGGGTTAGGCGAGCAGTACTTC. Protein product: CASSQEGGGLGEQYF.

This clone was recorded only once. Here the CDR3 reads CASSPHGQGNEQYF. The CDR3 DNA reads TGTGCCAGCAGTCCCCACGGACAGGGTAACGAGCAGTACTTC. The chain links TRBV27 to TRBJ2-7; 8 bases align to TRBD1. This CDR3 region has 14 residues. V lost 5 bases, J lost 5 bases, and 8 bases stayed unmatched. Germline V gene sequence: CDR1 MNHEY, CDR2 SMNVEV (reference sequence).

The genes are TRBV28 and TRBJ1-5; perhaps TRBD1 as D (6 bases). This CDR3 has 14 residues. The ends were cut back, 3 bases at V and 7 bases at J, with 13 bases in the middle. Germline loops: CDR1 MDHEN, CDR2 SYDVKM. The CDR3 reads CASSFETGLQPQHF. The CDR3 DNA sequence: TGTGCCAGCAGTTTTGAGACAGGCCTACAGCCCCAGCATTTT.

V and J are TRBV29-1 and TRBJ2-1; no reliable D call. This CDR3 contains 11 residues. The germline V gene encodes CDR1 SQVTM and CDR2 ANQGSEA. Trimming removed 1 base at V and 7 bases at J, with 5 bases between. The CDR3 spells CSVEVRNEQFF. The CDR3, as DNA: TGCAGCGTTGAAGTTCGTAATGAGCAGTTCTTC.

The chain carries TRBV5-5 and TRBJ2-4; perhaps TRBD2 as D (6 bases). Germline V CDR1 and CDR2: SGHKS, YYEKEE (reference sequence). The CDR3 covers 16 residues. Trimming stripped 3 bases from V and 5 bases from J, with 18 bases between. The CDR3: CASSSARGEDQNIQYF. The DNA of the CDR3 is TGTGCCAGCAGCTCAGCGAGAGGGGAGGACCAAAACATTCAGTACTTC.

The chain combines TRBV7-3 with TRBJ2-1; the match to TRBD2 covers 12 bases. Germline V CDR1 and CDR2: SGHTA, FQGTGA. V lost 2 bases and J lost 5; bases outside the gene matches: 1. The CDR3 is 15 amino acids. For the CDR3, the DNA is TGTGCCAGCAGCTTACTAGCGGGAGGGGACAATGAGCAGTTCTTC. Translating gives CASSLLAGGDNEQFF. Using reference TRBV7-3 and TRBJ2-1 for the parts outside the CDR3, the full variable domain is GAGVSQTPSNKVTEKGKYVELRCDPISGHTALYWYRQSLGQGPEFLIYFQGTGAADDSGLPNDRFFAVRPEGSVSTLKIQRTERGDSAVYLCASSLLAGGDNEQFFGPGTRLTVL.

This chain connects TRBV10-3 to TRBJ2-7; D call uncertain. The V gene's germline CDR1 is ENHRY and CDR2 SYGVKD. This CDR3 comprises 13 residues. Trimming took off 7 bases at V and 3 bases at J, with 13 bases between the two ends. The CDR3 bases are TGTGCCATCAAGGCTGAAAACCGCTACGAGCAGTACTTC. Amino acid sequence: CAIKAENRYEQYF.

V gene TRBV7-7 combines with J gene TRBJ2-2; TRBD2 aligns across 7 bases. Germline V CDR1 and CDR2: SSHAT, FNYEAQ (reference sequence). This CDR3 comprises 14 residues. The DNA of the CDR3 is TGTGCTAGCGGCGGGAGCGAGTACACCGGGGAGCTGTTTTTT. It encodes CASGGSEYTGELFF.

This clone came up a few times. CDR3: CASRIQGGGTGELFF. In nucleotides, the CDR3 is TGTGCCAGCAGGATACAGGGTGGGGGCACCGGGGAGCTGTTTTTT. The chain joins TRBV2 to TRBJ2-2; possible D gene TRBD1, 6 bases. The CDR3 totals 15 residues. The V gene lost 6 bases and the J gene lost 4 bases, with 15 bases spanning the gap. CDR1 is SNHLY and CDR2 is FYNNEI in the germline V gene.

The chain employs TRBV19 and TRBJ2-3; tentatively, D is TRBD1 (5 bases). Germline values: CDR1 LNHDA, CDR2 SQIVND (reference sequence). V lost 4 bases to trimming and J lost 5 bases, with 7 bases between them. CDR3 length: 12 amino acids. The CDR3 sequence: CASSTGRDTQYF. CDR3 DNA sequence: TGTGCCAGTAGTACAGGGCGAGATACGCAGTATTTT.